These T cell receptor beta chains were read from a single sample in a study of identical twins. TCRdb re-derived calls from the 5' RACE reads in MiXCR, one entry per CDR3 protein. The sample contains 300,000 to 400,000 distinct CDR3 sequences, about 12% of which appear only once. These same records also appear under a second study, on yellow fever vaccine responses in identical twins.

Material: CD8+ T cells sorted from blood. These receptors were taken from a woman aged 18-29 years in good health. Each CDR3 is given with its conserved first and last residue. A D gene is named only where the DNA matches it firmly.

V,D,J,CDR3
TRBV24-1,TRBD2,TRBJ2-2,CATSDNGLAGNTGELFF
TRBV28,.,TRBJ2-5,CASSLPGRGQYF
TRBV28,.,TRBJ1-2,CASSFFGQANYGYTF
TRBV12-3/TRBV12-4,TRBD2,TRBJ2-1,CASSFQLAGGNEQFF
TRBV6-2/TRBV6-3,TRBD2,TRBJ2-2,CASSYRLAGDGTGELFF
TRBV20-1,.,TRBJ1-5,CSASPPRGGQPQHF
TRBV28,TRBD1,TRBJ2-5,CASSPVGQGPETQYF
TRBV4-1,.,TRBJ2-4,CASSYSQGSVGYF
TRBV9,.,TRBJ2-7,CASSAGGLLDEQYF
TRBV28,.,TRBJ2-1,CASSPGPYREQFF
TRBV2,.,TRBJ1-5,CASSVRGVDQPQHF
TRBV12-3/TRBV12-4,TRBD1,TRBJ2-6,CASRPGQGSFSGANVLTF
TRBV6-4,.,TRBJ2-1,CASSEVGVWSYNEQFF